This entry features one TCR beta chain sequence. The germline V gene has CDR1 MNHEY and CDR2 SVGAGI. The CDR3 covers 14 residues. Unmatched junction bases numbered 10, after V lost 6 bases and J lost 8 bases. Study processing details: Cell counts per sample came from amplifying reference gene primers. Assay: immunoSEQ multiplex PCR; the TCRdb copy retains only in-frame clones and omits some. The V and J calls and clone size were taken over from that table, and D and trimming were inferred from the DNA. The data contain under 90,000 clones, roughly 90% of them singletons. Seattle's enrolled individuals joined amid active infection and were then monitored longitudinally. The source of the sample is a study of blood T cell repertoires in COVID-19. On the study more broadly: Donors in the United States, Italy and Spain gave samples during acute or convalescent COVID-19.

Sequenced material: peripheral blood. The rearrangement uses TRBV6-5 and TRBJ1-1, with TRBD1 identical over 9 bases. This TCR was sampled from a man aged 35 to 55 with COVID-19, enrolled during active disease. In DNA form, the CDR3 reads TGTGCCAGCAGAGCCGGGACAGGGAGTAGGGAAGCTTTCTTT. Translation gives CASRAGTGSREAFF.